The sequence of this T cell receptor (beta chain) was determined in a study of blood T cell repertoires in COVID-19. The wider study: Spain, Italy and the United States supplied samples that represented acute and convalescent COVID-19.

Study members were between roughly 18 and 100 years old and lived in fewer than 30 US regions. Categorization into cohorts depended on clinical history that participants reported. Symptom resolution, clearance, or two negative PCRs marked the recovered donors of Cohort 3. The CDR3 is made up of 14 amino acids. CDR1 and CDR2 from the germline V gene are KGHSH and LQKENI. The V gene end was trimmed by 0 bases and the J gene end by 9 bases; junction bases not matched to a gene: 5. Assay: immunoSEQ multiplex PCR; the TCRdb copy retains only in-frame clones and omits some. The table shows about 220,000 clones, with roughly four fifths occurring only once.

The rearrangement joins TRBV18 to TRBJ2-1, with 7 positions matching TRBD2. This receptor was obtained from a woman aged 55-70 years who had recovered from COVID-19. Sequences were obtained from PBMCs or T cells enriched from blood (not recorded which). CDR3 protein: CASSPPGLRGEQFF. CDR3 in DNA: TGTGCCAGCTCACCACCGGGACTACGTGGTGAGCAGTTCTTC.